This T cell receptor beta chain is from a study of shared clonotypes between healthy human individuals. Into CD45RA+ naive and CD45RA-negative memory subsets, the CD4+ cells were split. Some clones are missing from TCRdb's copy, which holds only in-frame ones; the method was immunoSEQ multiplex PCR. The table shows about 230,000 clones, with 50% to 80% occurring only once. V was trimmed by 11 bases and J by 1 base, leaving 14 bases between them. Germline CDR1 and CDR2: SNHLY and FYNNEI. This CDR3 comprises 13 residues. This clone was observed many times. The chain is built from TRBV2 and TRBJ1-1, with D perhaps matching TRBD1 (6 bases). The receptor was derived from a young man in good health. Sequenced input: memory CD4+ T cells sorted from blood. Described subset: CD45RA-negative fraction. CDR3 residues: CAVLRQANTEAFF. The CDR3 region has the DNA TGTGCCGTCCTAAGACAGGCGAACACTGAAGCTTTCTTT.